A single sample is the source of the 20 T cell receptor beta chains below, sequenced in a study of cytomegalovirus exposure and HLA in healthy donors (dated by TCRdb to 2017 to 2019). The library was produced with the immunoSEQ multiplex PCR assay. Not all clones reach the TCRdb copy of this immuneACCESS table, which keeps in-frame sequences only. Checked studies attribute under half of the gap to unresolved V genes and leave the rest unexplained. This sample comprises over 200,000 clones, roughly 84% of them detected only once. Together, the top ten hold 1.5% to 2% of the sample. Material for sequencing was PBMCs. These receptors were collected from a woman aged 18 to 35 in good health and CMV-seropositive.

This chain uses TRBV18 with TRBJ2-7; TRBD1 matches at 8 bases. The V gene's germline CDR1 is KGHSH and CDR2 LQKENI. J gave up 0 bases and V 5 bases, and 3 bases lay outside the gene matches. The CDR3 length is 14 residues. This CDR3 is CASSADRDSYEQYF. CDR3 nucleotide sequence: TGTGCCAGCTCAGCGGACAGGGACTCCTACGAGCAGTACTTC.

The chain is built from TRBV27 and TRBJ2-7, with D possibly TRBD2 on 8 matching bases. The V gene's germline CDR1 is MNHEY and CDR2 SMNVEV (reference sequence). This CDR3 spans 13 amino acids. V was clipped by 4 bases and J by 11 bases, with 18 bases between them. The CDR3 bases are TGTGCCAGCAGTTCCAGGGGGGTAGCGGGGAAGTACTTC. It encodes CASSSRGVAGKYF.

This clone was picked up one time. The sample holds other DNA sequences that translate to the same CDR3. The chain joins TRBV6-5 to TRBJ1-1, with TRBD1 identical over 7 bases. The germline V gene encodes CDR1 MNHEY and CDR2 SVGAGI. The length of the CDR3 is 13 residues. Trimming at V came to 8 bases and at J to 1 base, leaving 4 bases not matched to a gene. Here the CDR3 DNA reads TGTGCCAGCTCTAGGGGGCGGAACACTGAAGCTTTCTTT. Its protein is CASSRGRNTEAFF.

DNA for the CDR3: TGTGCCAGCAGTTACAGGAGCCTCTACGAGCAGTACTTC. The encoded protein is CASSYRSLYEQYF. The V and J genes are TRBV6-6 and TRBJ2-7; D is unresolved. CDR1 MNHNY and CDR2 SVGAGI come from the germline V gene (reference sequence). The V end lost 2 bases, the J end lost 3 bases, and 8 bases lay between the germline ends. The CDR3 length is 13 residues.

The gene calls are TRBV30 and TRBJ1-3; D gene unclear. This CDR3 has 15 amino acids. The germline V gene has CDR1 GTSNPN and CDR2 SVGIG (reference sequence). V lost 0 bases and J lost 4, with 13 bases in between. DNA of the CDR3: TGTGCCTGGAGTGTAGATGACGGGTACGGAAACACCATATATTTT. Translating it yields CAWSVDDGYGNTIYF.

The gene calls are TRBV18 and TRBJ1-2; no definite D call. The CDR3 totals 13 residues. V gave up 2 bases and J gave up 3 bases, with 7 bases separating them. Germline assignment: CDR1 KGHSH and CDR2 LQKENI. The CDR3 is CASSPVQDYGYTF. CDR3 bases: TGTGCCAGCTCACCAGTGCAGGACTATGGCTACACCTTC.

The sample holds a few counts of this clone. The chain recombines TRBV10-3 with TRBJ1-3; no firm D call. Germline V lookup: CDR1 ENHRY, CDR2 SYGVKD. Trimming stripped 6 bases from V and 2 bases from J, with 11 bases between. CDR3 length equals 14 residues. CDR3 sequence reads: CAIRRDGTGNTIYF. DNA for the CDR3: TGTGCCATCAGGCGGGATGGAACTGGAAACACCATATATTTT.

The rearrangement joins TRBV9 to TRBJ1-1; the D gene is possibly TRBD1 (5 bases). The CDR3 has 14 residues. Germline loops: CDR1 SGDLS, CDR2 YYNGEE. V lost 0 bases and J 5 bases, leaving 11 bases between the germline ends. The CDR3, as DNA: TGTGCCAGCAGCGTAGATTCAGGGTTGACTGAAGCTTTCTTT. Protein sequence: CASSVDSGLTEAFF.

This chain connects TRBV5-1 to TRBJ1-1, with 7 bases matching TRBD1. This CDR3 has 14 amino acids. Germline V gives CDR1 SGHRS, CDR2 YFSETQ. The V segment lost 4 bases and the J segment 4 bases; nucleotides outside the gene matches: 7. CDR3 residues: CASSLRGDGTEAFF. The CDR3 DNA reads as TGCGCCAGCAGCCTCAGGGGGGATGGCACTGAAGCTTTCTTT.

This chain connects TRBV5-1 to TRBJ2-1; TRBD2 aligns across 8 bases. The CDR3 runs to 15 residues. Germline CDR1 SGHRS, CDR2 YFSETQ. The V and J ends lost 0 bases and 3 bases, in that order; junction bases with no gene match: 2. CDR3 nucleotide sequence: TGCGCCAGCAGCTTGGCCAGCGGGAGCTACAATGAGCAGTTCTTC. As protein: CASSLASGSYNEQFF.

The CDR3 nucleotides read TGTGCCAGCAGCCCACAGGGTCGGCCCGGGGAGCTGTTTTTT. Amino acids: CASSPQGRPGELFF. The gene calls are TRBV27 and TRBJ2-2, with D possibly matching TRBD1 (6 bases). The CDR3 runs 14 residues. Trimming removed 6 bases at V and 6 bases at J, with 14 bases between. Looked up from germline, CDR1 is MNHEY and CDR2 is SMNVEV (reference sequence).

V and J are TRBV5-1 and TRBJ2-7; 8 bases line up with TRBD2. The CDR3 extends over 15 amino acids. Germline trimming cut 1 base from V and 3 bases from J; bases unmatched to any gene: 6. The V gene's germline CDR1 is SGHRS and CDR2 YFSETQ. CDR3 region: CASSLFWRGVYEQYF. DNA for the CDR3: TGCGCCAGCAGCTTGTTTTGGCGGGGGGTCTACGAGCAGTACTTC.

V and J are TRBV5-1 and TRBJ1-1; perhaps TRBD1 as D (6 bases). V was shortened by 3 bases and J by 1 base, with 19 bases between the two germline ends. CDR1 and CDR2 from the germline V gene are SGHRS and YFSETQ. The CDR3 extends over 17 amino acids. CDR3 protein: CASSWARHRDENTEAFF. The CDR3 nucleotides are TGCGCCAGCAGCTGGGCTCGGCACAGGGATGAGAACACTGAAGCTTTCTTT.

This rearrangement joins TRBV19 to TRBJ2-7; 10 nucleotides agree with TRBD1. The V and J ends lost 3 bases and 4 bases, in that order; junction bases with no gene match: 3. Germline loops: CDR1 LNHDA, CDR2 SQIVND (reference sequence). CDR3 length: 14 amino acids. The CDR3 DNA reads as TGTGCCAGTAGTATGACAGGGGGCACTTACGAGCAGTACTTC. This gives the protein CASSMTGGTYEQYF.

This sequence joins TRBV9 and TRBJ2-7, with D unresolved. There are 15 residues in the CDR3. The germline V gene has CDR1 SGDLS and CDR2 YYNGEE. V was trimmed by 0 bases and J by 0 bases, leaving 10 bases between them. The CDR3 DNA reads as TGTGCCAGCAGCGTAGGATGGAGTAGCTCCTACGAGCAGTACTTC. It is translated as CASSVGWSSSYEQYF.

CDR3 protein: CASRGQNTGELFF. CDR3 in DNA: TGCGCCAGCAGGGGGCAAAACACCGGGGAGCTGTTTTTT. This sequence joins TRBV5-1 and TRBJ2-2; maybe TRBD1 (5 bases). The germline V and J ends were trimmed by 5 bases and 2 bases, with 7 bases remaining between them. Germline V gene sequence: CDR1 SGHRS, CDR2 YFSETQ. The CDR3 has 13 residues.

V is TRBV6-6 and J is TRBJ1-5, with D maybe TRBD1 (5 bases). This CDR3 spans 13 amino acids. CDR1 is MNHNY and CDR2 is SVGAGI in the germline V gene (reference sequence). V gave up 5 bases and J gave up 2 bases, with 7 bases separating them. This chain's CDR3 is CASSPGGNQPQHF. CDR3 coding DNA: TGTGCCAGCAGTCCGGGGGGCAATCAGCCCCAGCATTTT.

This clone is a singleton in its sample. The chain combines TRBV28 with TRBJ2-1; D gene uncertain. Trimming removed 5 bases from V and 0 bases from J, with 11 bases in between. The length of the CDR3 is 15 residues. CDR1 MDHEN and CDR2 SYDVKM come from the germline V gene. In DNA, the CDR3 is TGTGCCAGCAGTGCCCCGGAGAGCTCCTACAATGAGCAGTTCTTC. It is translated as CASSAPESSYNEQFF.

The rearrangement joins TRBV28 to TRBJ1-5; the D gene is possibly TRBD1 (6 bases). The CDR3 contains 15 residues. Trimming shortened V by 1 base and J by 2 bases, and 9 bases separated the two germline ends. Germline values: CDR1 MDHEN, CDR2 SYDVKM. DNA of the CDR3: TGTGCCAGCAGTTTATCAGGGGATGGCAATCAGCCCCAGCATTTT. The encoded protein is CASSLSGDGNQPQHF.

The chain links TRBV9 to TRBJ1-4, with D possibly being TRBD1 (5 bases). The CDR3 has 16 amino acids. Per the germline V gene, CDR1 is SGDLS and CDR2 is YYNGEE. Trimming stripped 4 bases from V and 0 bases from J, with 13 bases between. The CDR3 here is CASSPPGQATNEKLFF. The CDR3 DNA follows: TGTGCCAGCAGCCCTCCAGGGCAGGCAACTAATGAAAAACTGTTTTTT.